This is a list of T cell receptor beta chains from one sample in a study of cytomegalovirus exposure and HLA in healthy donors. The data were produced by immunoSEQ multiplex PCR, yet TCRdb's version contains in-frame clones alone and is incomplete. The sample yields approximately 220,000 clones, roughly 83% seen once. The sample was PBMCs. The receptors come from a boy aged 2-9 years in good health and CMV-seronegative. CDR3s include the opening cysteine and the closing phenylalanine or tryptophan. A D gene is named only where the DNA matches it firmly. Clone size, where shown, is once, few, many, or a class for clones that have expanded.

TRBJ1-1,-,-,TRBV19,TGTGCCAGTAGTATCTGGCACGCGGTACTTCTCAACGCTGAAGCTTTCTTT,CASSIWHAVLLNAEAFF
TRBJ1-1,TRBD1,few,TRBV7-8,TGTGCCAGCAGCTCATACAGGGGTATGAACACTGAAGCTTTCTTT,CASSSYRGMNTEAFF
TRBJ1-1,TRBD1,few,TRBV29-1,TGCAGCGTTGAAAATGTGGGACAGGGCACTGAAGCTTTCTTT,CSVENVGQGTEAFF
TRBJ2-3,TRBD2,-,TRBV15,TGTGCCACCTCCGGGAGGGAGACAGATACGCAGTATTTT,CATSGRETDTQYF
TRBJ1-4,-,-,TRBV15,TGTGCCACCAGCGAAGGAGGGTTCGGTGAAAAACTGTTTTTT,CATSEGGFGEKLFF
TRBJ2-5,-,-,TRBV18,TGTGCCAGCTCACCTGGGGGCTCAGAGACCCAGTACTTC,CASSPGGSETQYF
TRBJ2-7,TRBD1,-,TRBV27,TGTGCCAGCAGTCCCGCCCCCGGGACAGGGTATTGGGAGCAGTACTTC,CASSPAPGTGYWEQYF
TRBJ1-2,-,few,TRBV6-1,TGTGCCAGCAGTGAAGTGACAGCCCTTGACTATGGCTACACCTTC,CASSEVTALDYGYTF
TRBJ2-7,TRBD2,-,TRBV6-5,TGTGCCAGCAGTTCGGGACTAGCGGGAACCTTCTACGAGCAGTACTTC,CASSSGLAGTFYEQYF
TRBJ1-5,-,-,TRBV5-5,TGTGCCAGCAGCTTGGGGCCGCGCAATCAGCCCCAGCATTTT,CASSLGPRNQPQHF
TRBJ2-7,TRBD1,few,TRBV4-1,TGCGCCAGCAGCCCCGACAGGGTTGGTTACGAGCAGTACTTC,CASSPDRVGYEQYF
TRBJ2-6,-,-,TRBV9,TGTGCCAGCAGCGTAGATTCGTGGCCCTCTGGGGCCAACGTCCTGACTTTC,CASSVDSWPSGANVLTF
TRBJ2-7,-,-,TRBV15,TGTGCCACCAGCGCGCACAGGGGGGGCACCTACGAGCAGTACTTC,CATSAHRGGTYEQYF
TRBJ2-7,TRBD2,-,TRBV11-2,TGTGCCAGCAGCTTAGCGGAGTCTAGCGGGAGCCGTCTCAGTTACGAGCAGTACTTC,CASSLAESSGSRLSYEQYF